Presented here are 27 T cell receptor beta chains from one specimen sequenced in a study of blood T cell repertoires in COVID-19. The table came from immunoSEQ multiplex PCR; TCRdb's copy has only in-frame clones and leaves some out. The repertoire holds roughly 160,000 clones, with around four fifths as singletons. Specimen: peripheral blood. The receptors originated from a woman older than 75 with COVID-19, enrolled during active disease.

The chain links TRBV28 to TRBJ1-3; the match to TRBD1 covers 7 bases. The V segment lost 4 bases and the J segment 5 bases; nucleotides outside the gene matches: 5. The germline CDR1 and CDR2 sequences are MDHEN and SYDVKM. The CDR3 has 14 amino acids. CDR3: CASSSQGQRNTIYF. CDR3 nucleotide sequence: TGTGCCAGCAGTTCCCAGGGACAGAGAAACACCATATATTTT.

The genes are TRBV9 and TRBJ1-6, with unresolved D. V lost 2 bases and J 7 bases, leaving 10 bases between the germline ends. The CDR3 length is 14 residues. The germline gives CDR1 SGDLS, CDR2 YYNGEE. In nucleotides, the CDR3 is TGTGCCAGCAGCGTGGGCCCCGCGAATTCACCCCTCCACTTT. It specifies CASSVGPANSPLHF.

This clone occurred once. This sequence joins TRBV27 and TRBJ1-4; no definite D call. Germline V gene sequence: CDR1 MNHEY, CDR2 SMNVEV (reference sequence). The V and J ends lost 3 bases and 4 bases respectively, with 9 bases between them. CDR3 size: 14 residues. Here the CDR3 reads CASSFGGNNEKLFF. The CDR3 nucleotides are TGTGCCAGCAGTTTCGGAGGGAATAATGAAAAACTGTTTTTT.

The chain employs TRBV7-9 and TRBJ1-4; D not resolved. The V and J ends lost 0 bases and 8 bases respectively, with 7 bases between them. This CDR3 spans 13 amino acids. Germline CDR1 is SEHNR and CDR2 is FQNEAQ (reference sequence). The CDR3 region is CASSLAGGEKLFF. The CDR3 region has the DNA TGTGCCAGCAGCTTAGCAGGCGGCGAAAAACTGTTTTTT.

The chain recombines TRBV6-6 with TRBJ2-7; TRBD1 matches at 7 bases. Trimming at V came to 0 bases and at J to 4 bases, leaving 3 bases not matched to a gene. Germline values: CDR1 MNHNY, CDR2 SVGAGI (reference sequence). This CDR3 comprises 14 residues. The CDR3 region has the DNA TGTGCCAGCAGTTACTCGCAGGGGGTATACGAGCAGTACTTC. Protein product: CASSYSQGVYEQYF.

In its sample, this clone was seen once. The J gene is TRBJ1-4, the V gene TRBV4-1, with 8 bases aligning to TRBD1. Trimming removed 0 bases from V and 10 bases from J; junction bases left unmatched: 13. The length of the CDR3 is 17 residues. Per the germline V gene, CDR1 is MGHRA and CDR2 is YSYEKL. DNA of the CDR3: TGCGCCAGCAGCCAAGATCTGACCAGGACAGGGTTCGGAAAACTGTTTTTT. Amino acid sequence: CASSQDLTRTGFGKLFF.

This chain links TRBV7-8 with TRBJ2-1; 9 bases fit TRBD1. Germline assignment: CDR1 SGHVS and CDR2 FQNEAQ. This CDR3 is 13 amino acids long. Losses at the gene ends were 8 bases for V and 5 bases for J; bases not matched to a gene: 4. This CDR3 reads CASATGGNNEQFF. DNA for the CDR3: TGTGCCAGCGCGACAGGGGGGAACAATGAGCAGTTCTTC.

This clone occurred a few times. This sequence joins TRBV7-9 and TRBJ2-3; 7 positions agree with TRBD1. The junction had 6 bases not matched to a gene; V was cut back by 7 bases and J by 5 bases. Per the germline V gene, CDR1 is SEHNR and CDR2 is FQNEAQ (reference sequence). The CDR3 sequence is 13 residues long. The CDR3 region has the DNA TGTGCCAGCAAGACAGGGTTCATAGATACGCAGTATTTT. This translates into CASKTGFIDTQYF.

A few counts support this clone. The V call is TRBV9, the J call TRBJ1-1, with D perhaps matching TRBD1 (5 bases). Trimming removed 1 base from V and 6 bases from J, with 10 bases in between. CDR1 SGDLS and CDR2 YYNGEE come from the germline V gene. This CDR3 is 13 amino acids long. CDR3 residues: CASSVTGDAEAFF. CDR3 coding DNA: TGTGCCAGCAGCGTAACGGGGGACGCTGAAGCTTTCTTT.

This clone has a handful of counts. As DNA, the CDR3 is TGTGCCAGCAGTCAGGGTCTGGAGACTGAAGCTTTCTTT. This encodes CASSQGLETEAFF. The V call is TRBV9, the J call TRBJ1-1; D may be TRBD1 (5 bases). This CDR3 contains 13 residues. Germline V CDR1 and CDR2: SGDLS, YYNGEE. Trimming removed 5 bases from V and 5 bases from J, with 13 bases in between. Full variable domain (remainder filled in from reference TRBV9 and TRBJ1-1): DSGVTQTPKHLITATGQRVTLRCSPRSGDLSVYWYQQSLDQGLQFLIQYYNGEERAKGNILERFSAQQFPDLHSELNLSSLELGDSALYFCASSQGLETEAFFGQGTRLTVV.

The chain has TRBV10-1 and TRBJ1-4, with D possibly being TRBD1 (5 bases). Germline CDR1 is WNHNN and CDR2 is SYGVQD (reference sequence). Trimming left V 3 bases short and J 8 bases short, with 13 bases between. The CDR3 has 14 amino acids. The CDR3 reads CASSDVWQGEKLFF. The CDR3 nucleotides read TGCGCCAGCAGTGATGTGTGGCAGGGAGAAAAACTGTTTTTT.

The gene calls are TRBV4-1 and TRBJ1-1; the D gene is possibly TRBD1 (6 bases). The germline gives CDR1 MGHRA, CDR2 YSYEKL. V lost 3 bases and J lost 0, with 17 bases in between. CDR3 length equals 17 residues. CDR3 residues: CASSHKRSGTMNTEAFF. CDR3 DNA sequence: TGCGCCAGCAGCCACAAGAGATCCGGGACAATGAACACTGAAGCTTTCTTT.

DNA for the CDR3: TGTGCCAGCAGCTTGGGACTAAAAGAGACCCAGTACTTC. This sequence encodes CASSLGLKETQYF. The rearrangement joins TRBV9 to TRBJ2-5, with TRBD2 matching over 7 bases. This CDR3 contains 13 residues. Per the germline V gene, CDR1 is SGDLS and CDR2 is YYNGEE. V trimming: 4 bases; J trimming: 3 bases; junction bases outside the gene matches: 3.

The chain combines TRBV3-1 (or the pseudogene TRBV3-2) with TRBJ1-3; D not resolved. Germline lookup yields CDR1 LGHDT and CDR2 YNNKEL (reference sequence). The ends were cut back, 4 bases at V and 0 bases at J, with 13 bases in the middle. The CDR3 sequence is 16 residues long. The CDR3 nucleotides are TGTGCCAGCAGCCCACACGACGGGAGCTCTGGAAACACCATATATTTT. Protein: CASSPHDGSSGNTIYF.

This clone was counted only a few times. This sequence joins TRBV7-9 and TRBJ1-1, with D maybe TRBD1 (5 bases). V was pared by 5 bases and J by 1 base, with 11 bases between. CDR1 SEHNR and CDR2 FQNEAQ come from the germline V gene (reference sequence). This CDR3 comprises 14 residues. The CDR3 reads CASSQGAANTEAFF. In DNA, the CDR3 is TGTGCCAGCAGCCAAGGGGCGGCGAACACTGAAGCTTTCTTT.

The chain recombines TRBV18 with TRBJ1-2; 9 bases map to TRBD1. There are 15 residues in the CDR3. CDR1 is KGHSH and CDR2 is LQKENI in the germline V gene. Germline trimming cut 3 bases from V and 0 bases from J; bases unmatched to any gene: 2. CDR3 DNA: TGTGCCAGCTCACCTACAGGGGGCTCTAACTATGGCTACACCTTC. Amino acid sequence: CASSPTGGSNYGYTF.

V gene TRBV27 combines with J gene TRBJ1-2, with 7 bases fitting TRBD1. This CDR3 region has 14 residues. The V gene's germline CDR1 is MNHEY and CDR2 SMNVEV (reference sequence). J gave up 6 bases and V 2 bases, and 6 bases lay outside the gene matches. The CDR3 sequence: CASSLGQGGDGYTF. CDR3 nucleotides: TGTGCCAGCAGTTTAGGTCAGGGGGGAGATGGCTACACCTTC.

The sample holds a few counts of this clone. In DNA form, the CDR3 reads TGCGCCAGCAGCCCCTCGACAGGATGGCCCAGAGAGACCCAGTACTTC. Translating gives CASSPSTGWPRETQYF. V gene TRBV5-1 combines with J gene TRBJ2-5, with TRBD1 as a possible D gene (6 bases). The CDR3 loop spans 16 amino acids. Germline V CDR1 and CDR2: SGHRS, YFSETQ. V was cut by 4 bases and J by 4 bases, with 20 bases left in between.

With respect to this clone: The sample has other DNA sequences that encode this CDR3 too. CDR3 DNA: TGCGCCAGCAGCTTGGCGGCTAGCGGGTCGGAGACCCAGTACTTC. Protein sequence: CASSLAASGSETQYF. This chain joins TRBV5-1 and TRBJ2-5; 8 bases are a match to TRBD2. The CDR3 covers 15 residues. With 0 bases clipped from V and 5 bases from J, the junction kept 6 bases outside the gene matches. From germline, CDR1 is SGHRS and CDR2 YFSETQ.

This clone was seen more than once but under ten times. J is TRBJ2-4 and V is TRBV9, with 9 positions matching TRBD2. V trimming: 0 bases; J trimming: 9 bases; junction bases outside the gene matches: 10. This CDR3 comprises 16 residues. Germline V gives CDR1 SGDLS, CDR2 YYNGEE. Here the CDR3 reads CASSVGAGGPEGIQYF. CDR3 bases: TGTGCCAGCAGCGTAGGGGCGGGAGGGCCTGAAGGCATTCAGTACTTC.

This chain uses TRBV19 with TRBJ2-7; 9 bases line up with TRBD2. Germline V gene data show CDR1 as LNHDA and CDR2 as SQIVND (reference sequence). This CDR3 comprises 15 residues. With V trimmed by 4 bases and J by 4 bases, 8 bases remained unmatched. The CDR3 DNA follows: TGTGCCAGTAGTAAACTACTAGCGGGCGGATACGAGCAGTACTTC. The encoded protein is CASSKLLAGGYEQYF.

The chain uses TRBV18 and TRBJ2-7; 11 bases agree with TRBD2. The CDR3 consists of 14 residues. Germline loops: CDR1 KGHSH, CDR2 LQKENI. V was clipped by 6 bases and J by 2 bases; unmatched bases: 3. CDR3 protein: CASSAGLAAYEQYF. The CDR3 region has the DNA TGTGCCAGCTCCGCGGGACTAGCGGCCTACGAGCAGTACTTC.

Turning to this clone: Other nucleotide sequences in the sample specify the same CDR3. This sequence joins TRBV14 and TRBJ1-2; D remains ambiguous. Germline V lookup: CDR1 SGHDN, CDR2 FVKESK. This CDR3 comprises 12 residues. Trimming shortened V by 0 bases and J by 6 bases, and 5 bases separated the two germline ends. In DNA form, the CDR3 reads TGTGCCAGCAGCCAAGACGGTAATGGCTACACCTTC. Protein: CASSQDGNGYTF.

The V call is TRBV11-2, the J call TRBJ1-2; D is unresolved. V was clipped by 0 bases and J by 6 bases, with 5 bases between them. Germline lookup yields CDR1 SGHAT and CDR2 FQNNGV. The CDR3 has 12 amino acids. The CDR3 DNA reads TGTGCCAGCAGCTTAGATGGAGATGGCTACACCTTC. The encoded protein is CASSLDGDGYTF.

Turning to this clone: Other DNA sequences within the sample encode an identical CDR3. This chain connects TRBV5-1 to TRBJ1-2; 7 positions agree with TRBD1. The CDR3 loop spans 13 amino acids. V was clipped by 0 bases and J by 7 bases; unmatched bases: 3. The germline gives CDR1 SGHRS, CDR2 YFSETQ. The CDR3 is CASSLGQGGGYTF. CDR3 bases: TGCGCCAGCAGCTTGGGACAGGGTGGTGGCTACACCTTC.

The rearrangement joins TRBV24-1 to TRBJ2-2; no firm D call. CDR3 length equals 14 residues. Germline CDR1 and CDR2: KGHDR and SFDVKD. V was trimmed by 2 bases and J by 3 bases, leaving 6 bases between them. The CDR3 DNA reads TGTGCCACCAGTGATTCTAGAGACACCGGGGAGCTGTTTTTT. This translates into CATSDSRDTGELFF.

The V and J genes are TRBV19 and TRBJ2-5; possible D gene TRBD1, 5 bases. V was shortened by 5 bases and J by 5 bases, with 18 bases between the two germline ends. The CDR3 length is 15 residues. Germline V gene data show CDR1 as LNHDA and CDR2 as SQIVND (reference sequence). The CDR3 DNA is TGTGCCAGTAGTTCGCCAGGGCAGTTCGCGGAGACCCAGTACTTC. Its protein product is CASSSPGQFAETQYF.